This T cell receptor (beta chain) was captured by sequencing in a study of early T cells in non-severe SARS-CoV-2 infection. Turning to the study itself: It was bulk RNA from unsorted whole blood that was sequenced, and the chains were unpaired. Study conclusions and caveats: Matching against VDJdb likely underestimated virus-specific expansions, favoring anti-spike CD8.

This clonotype was counted between two and nine times. Its matching antigen is unknown. Each cDNA molecule carried a unique molecular identifier. TCRdb reprocessed the 5' RACE reads via MiXCR and lists one record per CDR3 protein. The sample comprises tens of thousands of distinct CDR3 sequences, 6% to 7% of which are singletons, and less than 5% rests with the top ten. The CDR3 spans 16 residues. Per the germline V gene, CDR1 is MNHEY and CDR2 is SMNVEV (reference sequence). V gave up 5 bases and J gave up 2 bases; unmatched junction bases: 9. The rearrangement joins TRBV27 to TRBJ2-1; 7 nucleotides agree with TRBD1. The TCR comes from an adult who was a healthcare worker with PCR-confirmed SARS-CoV-2 infection or an uninfected control (not recorded which). The material sequenced was whole blood. Written as DNA, the CDR3 is TGTGCCAGCAGTCCGCAGGGGGTAGAGGCCTACAATGAGCAGTTCTTC. It encodes CASSPQGVEAYNEQFF.